A single sample gave rise to the 25 T cell receptor beta chains below, sequenced in a study of T cells in Graves' hyperthyroidism and ophthalmopathy. Template material for amplifying TCR beta CDR3 regions consisted of RNA transcripts. A first-round RT-PCR of the TCR CDR3 used the HTBI primer set. MiXCR, applied by TCRdb to the multiplex PCR reads, yields one record per CDR3 protein. The repertoire holds approximately 400,000 distinct CDR3 sequences, with about 15% as singletons. Specimen: blood. These receptors came from a woman aged 55-70 years with Graves' hyperthyroidism.

This chain links TRBV6-5 with TRBJ2-3; D is unresolved. The V gene lost 2 bases and the J gene lost 7 bases, with 7 bases spanning the gap. This CDR3 region has 12 residues. Looked up from germline, CDR1 is MNHEY and CDR2 is SVGAGI. CDR3 bases: TGTGCCAGCAGTTACGGTGCTTATACGCAGTATTTT. This gives the protein CASSYGAYTQYF.

This chain joins TRBV19 and TRBJ2-4; 9 positions agree with TRBD2. V was pared by 5 bases and J by 0 bases, with 11 bases of the junction left unmatched. Per germline, CDR1 LNHDA and CDR2 SQIVND (reference sequence). The CDR3 covers 18 residues. The CDR3 sequence: CASSPLQAGGLAKNIQYF. CDR3 coding DNA: TGTGCCAGTAGTCCTCTCCAAGCGGGAGGTCTAGCCAAAAACATTCAGTACTTC.

The chain uses TRBV11-2 and TRBJ1-5, with 7 bases matching TRBD1. Germline trimming cut 11 bases from V and 6 bases from J; bases unmatched to any gene: 10. The CDR3 is 13 amino acids. CDR1 and CDR2 from the germline V gene are SGHAT and FQNNGV. CDR3 DNA: TGTGCCTGGACTGGACAGGCTGGTCAGCCCCAGCATTTT. Amino acid sequence: CAWTGQAGQPQHF.

This clonotype was detected ten times or more. The chain joins TRBV20-1 to TRBJ2-7; D remains unclear. The CDR3 totals 12 residues. V dropped 5 bases and J dropped 6 bases, with 14 bases sitting between them. From germline, CDR1 is DFQATT and CDR2 SNEGSKA (reference sequence). The CDR3 region is CSAFKGEGEQYF. In DNA form, the CDR3 reads TGCAGTGCTTTTAAAGGTGAAGGCGAGCAGTACTTC.

This clonotype was seen a handful of times. V is TRBV29-1 and J is TRBJ2-2, with 9 bases matching TRBD1. The V and J ends lost 3 bases and 4 bases, in that order; junction bases with no gene match: 6. The germline V gene has CDR1 SQVTM and CDR2 ANQGSEA. This CDR3 is 15 amino acids long. CDR3 region: CSVEDRQGGTGELFF. DNA for the CDR3: TGCAGCGTTGAGGACAGACAGGGGGGCACCGGGGAGCTGTTTTTT.

This clonotype occurred many times. The V gene is TRBV12-3 or TRBV12-4, the J gene TRBJ1-6, with a weak D call TRBD1 (6 bases). The V gene lost 6 bases and the J gene lost 7 bases, with 22 bases spanning the gap. The CDR3 length is 17 residues. The CDR3 region is CASSRDWRGRGNSPLHF. The CDR3 nucleotides are TGTGCCAGCAGCCGAGACTGGCGGGGCAGGGGAAATTCACCCCTCCACTTT.

This clonotype was seen many times. The chain couples TRBV18 to TRBJ2-7, with D hard to call. The ends were cut back, 8 bases at V and 3 bases at J, with 8 bases in the middle. This CDR3 comprises 11 residues. Germline CDR1 reads KGHSH; CDR2 reads LQKENI. For the CDR3, the DNA is TGTGCCAGCCGCTCCGACTACGAGCAGTACTTC. Its protein product is CASRSDYEQYF.

This clonotype occurred many times. The chain uses TRBV7-3 and TRBJ2-3; 11 positions match TRBD2. This CDR3 is built from 15 residues. CDR1 and CDR2 (germline): SGHTA, FQGTGA. Losses at the gene ends were 2 bases for V and 5 bases for J; bases not matched to a gene: 3. The CDR3: CASSLLAGGRDTQYF. The DNA of the CDR3 is TGTGCCAGCAGCTTATTAGCGGGAGGGAGAGATACGCAGTATTTT.

This clonotype was counted ten times or more. The chain couples TRBV27 to TRBJ1-1; perhaps TRBD1 as D (6 bases). This CDR3 contains 14 residues. The V end was cut by 5 bases, the J end by 3 bases, with 13 bases between. From germline, CDR1 is MNHEY and CDR2 SMNVEV (reference sequence). The CDR3 is CASSKRDTYTEAFF. CDR3 sequence (DNA): TGTGCCAGCAGTAAAAGGGACACTTACACTGAAGCTTTCTTT.

This clonotype has only a few counts. The rearrangement uses TRBV7-9 and TRBJ1-1, with 7 positions matching TRBD1. CDR3 length: 16 residues. V gave up 10 bases and J gave up 1 base; unmatched junction bases: 15. Germline V CDR1 and CDR2: SEHNR, FQNEAQ (reference sequence). The CDR3 bases are TGTGCCACCCGGATAGGGGGCGGGTCGGCGAACACTGAAGCTTTCTTT. It translates to CATRIGGGSANTEAFF.

This clonotype was recorded a few times. The J gene is TRBJ2-3, the V gene TRBV27; D not resolved. Germline CDR1 and CDR2: MNHEY and SMNVEV (reference sequence). V lost 1 base, J lost 6 bases, and 8 bases lay in between. The CDR3 loop spans 13 amino acids. The chain's CDR3 is CASSLFGSDTQYF. CDR3 nucleotide sequence: TGTGCCAGCAGTTTATTTGGTTCCGATACGCAGTATTTT.

This clonotype was seen only a few times. One base away lies a much larger clone, so this may be a sequencing read error. The V call is TRBV2, the J call TRBJ2-3; D gene ambiguous. The CDR3 is 14 residues long. V dropped 6 bases and J dropped 1 base, with 11 bases sitting between them. Germline-derived CDR1 and CDR2 are SNHLY and FYNNEI. The CDR3 spells CASRSLVGTDTQYF. The CDR3 bases are TGTGCCAGCAGGTCTCTAGTAGGCACAGATACGCAGTATTTT. Based on the CDR3 plus reference TRBV2 and TRBJ2-3, the full variable domain is EPEVTQTPSHQVTQMGQEVILRCVPISNHLYFYWYRQILGQKVEFLVSFYNNEISEKSEIFDDQFSVERPDGSNFTLKIRSTKLEDSAMYFCASRSLVGTDTQYFGPGTRLTVL.

This chain connects TRBV30 to TRBJ1-2; D possibly corresponds to TRBD1 (5 bases). With 3 bases removed from V and 5 bases from J, the gap between germline ends came to 13 bases. Germline CDR1 is GTSNPN and CDR2 is SVGIG (reference sequence). CDR3 length: 13 amino acids. CDR3 nucleotide sequence: TGTGCCTGGAGCCCCACCCGGGGGTATGGCTACACCTTC. As protein: CAWSPTRGYGYTF.

This clonotype has a handful of counts. This may come from a read error, since a much larger clone is one base off. V gene TRBV29-1 combines with J gene TRBJ1-1, with 7 bases fitting TRBD1. The CDR3 loop spans 12 amino acids. The V and J ends lost 5 bases and 4 bases, in that order; junction bases with no gene match: 4. Germline CDR1 is SQVTM and CDR2 is ANQGSEA. This chain's CDR3 is CSVKGAGTEAFF. Here the CDR3 DNA reads TGCAGCGTTAAGGGGGCCGGCACTGAAGCTTTCTTT.

This clonotype turned up a few times. The genes are TRBV18 and TRBJ2-7; TRBD2 matches at 8 bases. CDR3 size: 14 residues. The germline gives CDR1 KGHSH, CDR2 LQKENI. Germline trimming cut 5 bases from V and 4 bases from J; bases unmatched to any gene: 7. Written as DNA, the CDR3 is TGTGCCAGCTCAGCAGGCGGGGGGTCTTACGAGCAGTACTTC. Its translation is CASSAGGGSYEQYF.

Ten or more counts support this clonotype. The gene calls are TRBV5-1 and TRBJ2-7; possible D gene TRBD1, 6 bases. The V gene lost 4 bases and the J gene lost 0 bases, with 14 bases spanning the gap. The germline gives CDR1 SGHRS, CDR2 YFSETQ. This CDR3 spans 15 amino acids. CDR3 DNA sequence: TGCGCCAGCAGCCACCGCCGGGACAACTCCTACGAGCAGTACTTC. The encoded protein is CASSHRRDNSYEQYF.

This clonotype was counted at least ten times. V gene TRBV2 combines with J gene TRBJ1-5, with D tentatively TRBD1 (6 bases). Germline assignment: CDR1 SNHLY and CDR2 FYNNEI. V lost 3 bases to trimming and J lost 7 bases, with 19 bases between them. The CDR3 contains 16 residues. CDR3: CASSDSVPGVRQPQHF. The CDR3 nucleotides are TGTGCCAGCAGTGATTCGGTGCCAGGGGTAAGGCAGCCCCAGCATTTT.

The sample holds many counts of this clonotype. V and J are TRBV11-2 and TRBJ2-7; D is undetermined. The V gene lost 5 bases and the J gene lost 1 base, with 6 bases spanning the gap. Germline V gives CDR1 SGHAT, CDR2 FQNNGV. CDR3 size: 12 residues. CDR3 in amino acids: CASSPLSYEQYF. DNA of the CDR3: TGTGCCAGCAGCCCTCTATCCTACGAGCAGTACTTC.

This clonotype was seen many times. The rearrangement joins TRBV10-3 to TRBJ2-7, with TRBD1 identical over 8 bases. CDR3 length equals 14 residues. Trimming at V came to 6 bases and at J to 5 bases, leaving 9 bases not matched to a gene. Looked up from germline, CDR1 is ENHRY and CDR2 is SYGVKD. CDR3 coding DNA: TGTGCCATCAGCGCGTCGACAGGGGCCCACGAGCAGTACTTC. The encoded protein is CAISASTGAHEQYF.

This clonotype was counted at least ten times. The V call is TRBV24-1, the J call TRBJ1-2; the D gene is possibly TRBD1 (6 bases). The CDR3 is 15 residues long. V was trimmed by 4 bases and J by 4 bases, leaving 15 bases between them. Per the germline V gene, CDR1 is KGHDR and CDR2 is SFDVKD. In DNA form, the CDR3 reads TGTGCCACCAGTGAAAACACGGACAGTTTCTATGGCTACACCTTC. Its protein is CATSENTDSFYGYTF.

The chain has TRBV27 and TRBJ1-2; TRBD1 might be the D (6 bases). This CDR3 is 16 amino acids long. Deletions cut 2 bases from V and 4 bases from J, with 17 bases between. Germline loops: CDR1 MNHEY, CDR2 SMNVEV (reference sequence). This chain's CDR3 is CASSLRGNRVIYGYTF. The CDR3 DNA reads as TGTGCCAGCAGTTTACGGGGGAACAGGGTGATCTATGGCTACACCTTC.

At least ten counts were recorded for this clonotype. The V gene is TRBV5-1, the J gene TRBJ2-3, with TRBD2 matching over 12 bases. Trimming took 2 bases from V and 1 from J; bases not matched to a gene: 5. CDR3 length equals 17 residues. The V gene's germline CDR1 is SGHRS and CDR2 YFSETQ. The chain's CDR3 is CASSFAASGGGTDTQYF. CDR3 in DNA: TGCGCCAGCAGCTTTGCGGCTAGCGGGGGGGGCACAGATACGCAGTATTTT.

The chain recombines TRBV5-1 with TRBJ1-2; D is undetermined. From germline, CDR1 is SGHRS and CDR2 YFSETQ. Trimming took off 3 bases at V and 6 bases at J, with 9 bases between the two ends. The length of the CDR3 is 12 residues. The CDR3 protein is CASSSSGNGYTF. CDR3 in DNA: TGCGCCAGCAGCTCCAGTGGGAATGGCTACACCTTC.

This chain links TRBV9 with TRBJ2-7; 7 positions match TRBD1. J gave up 3 bases and V 4 bases, and 10 bases lay outside the gene matches. The CDR3 has 15 residues. The germline CDR1 and CDR2 sequences are SGDLS and YYNGEE. CDR3 residues: CASSTGTDPLYEQYF. The CDR3 nucleotides read TGTGCCAGCAGCACGGGGACAGATCCTCTCTACGAGCAGTACTTC.

There are many counts of this clonotype. The V and J genes are TRBV20-1 and TRBJ2-7; 8 nucleotides match TRBD1. This CDR3 comprises 15 residues. J lost 2 bases, V lost 5 bases, and 11 bases had no gene match. Germline V lookup: CDR1 DFQATT, CDR2 SNEGSKA (reference sequence). The DNA for the CDR3 is TGCAGTGCTGAACCCCGGGGGACAGGAACCTACGAGCAGTACTTC. It yields the protein CSAEPRGTGTYEQYF.